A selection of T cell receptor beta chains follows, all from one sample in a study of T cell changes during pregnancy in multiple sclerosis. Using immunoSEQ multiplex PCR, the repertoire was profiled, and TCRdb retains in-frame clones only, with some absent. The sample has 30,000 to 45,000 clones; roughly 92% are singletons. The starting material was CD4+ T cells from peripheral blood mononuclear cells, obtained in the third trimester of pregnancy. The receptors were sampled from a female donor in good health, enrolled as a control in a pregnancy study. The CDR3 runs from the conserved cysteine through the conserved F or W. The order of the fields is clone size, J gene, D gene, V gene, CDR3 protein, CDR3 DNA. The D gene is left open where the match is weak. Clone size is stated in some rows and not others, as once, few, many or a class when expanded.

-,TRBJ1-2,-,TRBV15,CATSNSNYGYTF,TGTGCCACCAGCAACAGTAACTATGGCTACACCTTC
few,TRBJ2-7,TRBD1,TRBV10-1,CASSRDRDYEQYF,TGCGCCAGCAGTCGGGACAGGGACTACGAGCAGTACTTC
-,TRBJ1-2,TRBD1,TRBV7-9,CASSSRGQKDYGYTF,TGTGCCAGCAGCTCCAGGGGGCAGAAGGACTATGGCTACACCTTC
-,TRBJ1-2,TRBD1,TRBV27,CASSLSDRAKLYGYTF,TGTGCCAGCAGTTTATCCGACAGGGCAAAGCTTTATGGCTACACCTTC
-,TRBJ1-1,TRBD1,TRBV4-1,CASSQDSGGPFKAFF,TGCGCCAGCAGCCAAGATTCAGGGGGGCCATTTAAAGCTTTCTTT
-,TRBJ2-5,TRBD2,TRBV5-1,CASRDSGGARETQYF,TGCGCCAGCAGAGACAGCGGGGGGGCTCGAGAGACCCAGTACTTC
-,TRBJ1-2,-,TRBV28,CASSSELYLYGYTF,TGTGCCAGCAGTTCCGAGCTGTATCTCTATGGCTACACCTTC
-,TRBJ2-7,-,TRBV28,CASSGEGYEQYF,TGTGCCAGCAGTGGTGAGGGCTACGAGCAGTACTTC
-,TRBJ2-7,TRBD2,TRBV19,CASATSGVPYEQYF,TGTGCCAGTGCGACTAGCGGGGTCCCTTACGAGCAGTACTTC
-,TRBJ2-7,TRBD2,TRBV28,CASSHAGGSTYEQYF,TGTGCCAGCAGTCACGCGGGGGGGAGTACCTACGAGCAGTACTTC
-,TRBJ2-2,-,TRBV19,CASSIRQRSTNTGELFF,TGTGCCAGTAGTATTCGACAGCGCTCCACGAACACCGGGGAGCTGTTTTTT
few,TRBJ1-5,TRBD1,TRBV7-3,CASSPQGGQPQHF,TGTGCCAGCAGCCCACAGGGGGGACAGCCCCAGCATTTT
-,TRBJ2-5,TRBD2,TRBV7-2,CASSPGLAGVETQYF,TGTGCCAGCAGCCCAGGACTAGCGGGGGTAGAGACCCAGTACTTC
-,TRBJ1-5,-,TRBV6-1,CASTVNVAVNQPQHF,TGTGCCAGCACCGTTAATGTGGCGGTCAATCAGCCCCAGCATTTT
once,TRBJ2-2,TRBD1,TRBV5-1,CASSSGQGASGELFF,TGCGCCAGCAGCTCAGGACAGGGGGCAAGCGGGGAGCTGTTTTTT
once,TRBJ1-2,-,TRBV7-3,CASSLTGTTYGYTF,TGTGCCAGCAGCTTAACCGGGACAACATATGGCTACACCTTC
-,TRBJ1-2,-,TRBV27,CASSRGYGYTF,TGTGCCAGCAGTAGAGGATATGGCTACACCTTC
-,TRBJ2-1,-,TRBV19,CASSIRGGAPEQFF,TGTGCCAGTAGTATTAGGGGGGGGGCCCCTGAGCAGTTCTTC
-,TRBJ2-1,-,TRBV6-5,CASSSQGYNEQFF,TGTGCCAGCAGTTCTCAGGGGTACAATGAGCAGTTCTTC
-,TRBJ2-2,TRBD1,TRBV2,CASSALQGAPHHENTGELFF,TGTGCCAGCAGTGCATTACAGGGGGCCCCACACCACGAAAACACCGGGGAGCTGTTTTTT
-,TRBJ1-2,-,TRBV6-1,CASSEDWTGGVRGYTF,TGTGCCAGCAGTGAAGATTGGACGGGGGGCGTGAGGGGCTACACCTTC
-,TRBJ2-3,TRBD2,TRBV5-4,CASSFRLAGNTDTQYF,TGTGCCAGCAGCTTCCGACTAGCGGGGAACACAGATACGCAGTATTTT
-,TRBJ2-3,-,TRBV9,CASSPRGGGPPDTQYF,TGTGCCAGCAGCCCCAGAGGGGGGGGCCCCCCAGATACGCAGTATTTT
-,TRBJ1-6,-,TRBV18,CASSPDSGSAPLHF,TGTGCCAGCTCACCGGATTCAGGATCGGCACCCCTCCACTTT
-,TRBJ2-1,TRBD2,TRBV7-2,CASILSGPGRDEQFF,TGTGCCAGCATCCTTAGCGGGCCAGGGCGGGATGAGCAGTTCTTC
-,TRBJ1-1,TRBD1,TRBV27,CASSFRDRATEAFF,TGTGCCAGCAGTTTCCGGGACAGGGCGACTGAAGCTTTCTTT
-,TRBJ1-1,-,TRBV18,CASSPTGHSYTEAFF,TGTGCCAGCTCACCTACGGGACACTCCTACACTGAAGCTTTCTTT
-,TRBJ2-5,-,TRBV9,CASSVAGNQETQYF,TGTGCCAGCAGCGTCGCAGGGAACCAAGAGACCCAGTACTTC
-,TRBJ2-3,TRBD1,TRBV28,CASSAAGTGDTDTQYF,TGTGCCAGCAGTGCCGCCGGGACAGGAGACACAGATACGCAGTATTTT
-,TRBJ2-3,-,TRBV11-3,CASSGSARGMHTQYF,TGTGCCAGCAGCGGAAGCGCTCGGGGTATGCATACGCAGTATTTT
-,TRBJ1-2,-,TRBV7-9,CASSLPGRYGYTF,TGTGCCAGCAGCTTGCCAGGGCGCTATGGCTACACCTTC
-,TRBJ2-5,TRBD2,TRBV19,CASSRPPSGSQETQYF,TGTGCCAGTAGTAGGCCCCCTAGCGGGAGCCAAGAGACCCAGTACTTC